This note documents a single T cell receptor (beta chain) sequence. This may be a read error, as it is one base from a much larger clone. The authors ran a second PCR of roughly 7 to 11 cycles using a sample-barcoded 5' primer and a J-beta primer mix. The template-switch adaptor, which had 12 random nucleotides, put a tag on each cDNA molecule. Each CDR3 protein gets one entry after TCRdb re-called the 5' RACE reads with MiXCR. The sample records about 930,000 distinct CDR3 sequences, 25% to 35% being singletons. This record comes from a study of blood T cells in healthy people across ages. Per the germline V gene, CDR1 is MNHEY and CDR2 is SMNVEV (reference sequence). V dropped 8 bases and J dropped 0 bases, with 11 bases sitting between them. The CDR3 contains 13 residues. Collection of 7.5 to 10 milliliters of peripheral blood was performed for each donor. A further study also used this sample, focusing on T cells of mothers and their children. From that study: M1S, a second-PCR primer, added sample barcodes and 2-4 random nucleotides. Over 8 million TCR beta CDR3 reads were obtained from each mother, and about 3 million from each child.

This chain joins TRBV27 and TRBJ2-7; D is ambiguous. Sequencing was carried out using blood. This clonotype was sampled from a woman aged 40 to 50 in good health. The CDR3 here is CASGDTNSYEQYF. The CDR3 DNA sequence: TGTGCCAGCGGCGACACCAACTCCTACGAGCAGTACTTC.